These 19 T cell receptor beta chains originate from one sample sequenced in a study of CD8+CD57+ T cells in acquired aplastic anemia. Genomic DNA templated the TCR beta VDJ and CDR3 profiling. TCRdb reanalysed the reads using MiXCR and keeps one entry per CDR3 protein. The sample has more than 250,000 distinct CDR3 sequences, 82% seen once. An expansion of CD8+CD57+ cells by flow cytometry had been shown in patients chosen for sequencing. Source material: sorted CD4+, CD8+, or CD8+CD57+ T cells (not recorded which) from PBMCs. The receptors shown here come from a human donor with aplastic anemia.

This clonotype showed up just once. This chain uses TRBV7-9 with TRBJ1-2; D gene unclear. There are 15 residues in the CDR3. V lost 1 base and J lost 13, with 22 bases in between. The germline gives CDR1 SEHNR, CDR2 FQNEAQ (reference sequence). The CDR3 sequence: CASSLELAANTGSTF. DNA for the CDR3: TGTGCCAGCAGCTTAGAACTGGCAGCGAACACTGGATCCACCTTC.

CDR3 nucleotide sequence: TGTGCCAGCAGCGTTGAAAGAATCGATGAGAGGTTCTTC. It translates to CASSVERIDERFF. The chain employs TRBV7-9 and TRBJ2-1, with D unresolved. Germline-derived CDR1 and CDR2 are SEHNR and FQNEAQ (reference sequence). V was cut by 5 bases and J by 15 bases, with 20 bases left in between. This CDR3 region has 13 residues.

V and J are TRBV2 and TRBJ2-1, with 7 positions matching TRBD2. The germline gives CDR1 SNHLY, CDR2 FYNNEI. This CDR3 contains 13 residues. The V segment lost 3 bases and the J segment 12 bases; nucleotides outside the gene matches: 8. CDR3 DNA: TGTGCCAGCAGTGATGGGGGGGTAGATGGGCAGTTCTTC. Protein sequence: CASSDGGVDGQFF.

Regarding this clonotype: Its ends do not fully match the called genes, so a read error is possible. The chain recombines TRBV2 with TRBJ2-5, with D tentatively TRBD1 or TRBD2 (5 bases each). This CDR3 spans 14 amino acids. Germline assignment: CDR1 SNHLY and CDR2 FYNNEI. The CDR3 region is CASRDGARAVRQSF. CDR3 DNA sequence: TGTGCCAGCCGGGACGGCGCACGAGCAGTACGTCAGTCCTTC.

This sequence joins TRBV10-3 and TRBJ2-3; the D is unclear. Germline assignment: CDR1 ENHRY and CDR2 SYGVKD. The CDR3 extends over 17 amino acids. Trimming cost V 10 bases and J 3 bases, with 26 bases left between them. The chain's CDR3 is CASSNPTRAQETDTQYF. Here the CDR3 DNA reads TGTGCCAGTAGTAACCCTACACGAGCGCAAGAGACAGATACGCAGTATTTT.

Concerning this clonotype itself: One junction end disagrees with the germline gene, perhaps due to a read error. This chain joins TRBV19 and TRBJ2-1, with D possibly matching TRBD2 (6 bases). CDR3 length: 15 amino acids. Germline CDR1 is LNHDA and CDR2 is SQIVND (reference sequence). As DNA, the CDR3 is TGTGCCAGTAGTAAACCTAGCGCAGCCGACAATGAGCACTTCTTC. Amino acid sequence: CASSKPSAADNEHFF.

The sample holds one count of this clonotype. This CDR3 is missing its conserved last phenylalanine or tryptophan, likely due to a read error. The DNA is omitted, as the CDR3 cannot be located on it reliably, and the CDR3 follows TCRdb's listing. This rearrangement joins TRBV7-8 to TRBJ1-2; TRBD1 reflects the table's D call only, with no check against the DNA. Per the germline V gene, CDR1 is SGHVS and CDR2 is FQNEAQ. The CDR3 numbers 13 amino acids, ends counted. CDR3 amino acids: CASSLGVGPDYQY.

Comments on this clonotype: The CDR3 end shows no conserved phenylalanine or tryptophan, and so a read error is likely. No DNA is shown, since the ends of the CDR3 on it are uncertain; the CDR3 is the one TCRdb lists. V and J are TRBV7-3 and TRBJ2-3; the table's D call, TRBD1, has no DNA check behind it. Germline CDR1 SGHTA, CDR2 FQGTGA. Counting both end residues, the CDR3 totals 13 amino acids. This CDR3 is CASGDGGTVTEYH.

This chain connects TRBV7-9 to TRBJ2-5, with TRBD1 matching 7 bases. V was clipped by 0 bases and J by 14 bases; unmatched bases: 15. CDR1 and CDR2 (germline): SEHNR, FQNEAQ (reference sequence). The CDR3 contains 15 residues. The CDR3 DNA sequence: TGTGCCAGCAGCTTAGCTCTGACAGGGAACACTGAACCTTACTTC. Protein product: CASSLALTGNTEPYF.

The chain links TRBV19 to TRBJ1-1; tentatively, D is TRBD1 (6 bases). The CDR3 consists of 13 residues. Trimming cost V 3 bases and J 6 bases, with 11 bases left between them. Germline V gives CDR1 LNHDA, CDR2 SQIVND (reference sequence). CDR3 residues: CASSIEGGAEAFF. The DNA for the CDR3 is TGTGCCAGTAGTATTGAGGGGGGGGCTGAAGCTTTCTTT.

J is TRBJ1-2 and V is TRBV5-1, with 7 bases lining up with TRBD1. Germline V gives CDR1 SGHRS, CDR2 YFSETQ. The CDR3 contains 16 residues. J gave up 5 bases and V 4 bases, and 14 bases lay outside the gene matches. The CDR3 region is CASSPQGVGPVYGYTF. The CDR3, as DNA: TGCGCCAGCAGCCCCCAGGGGGTGGGGCCCGTATATGGCTACACCTTC.

The gene calls are TRBV11-1 and TRBJ2-3, with a tentative D call TRBD1 (6 bases). Per the germline V gene, CDR1 is SGHAT and CDR2 is FQDESV (reference sequence). Trimming cost V 4 bases and J 2 bases, with 13 bases left between them. This CDR3 is built from 15 residues. Written as DNA, the CDR3 is TGTGCCAGCAGCTCACGGGACACGGACACAGATACGCAGTATTTT. Encoded protein: CASSSRDTDTDTQYF.

Turning to this clonotype: The junction shows a germline mismatch at one end, possibly a read error. The chain couples TRBV5-1 to TRBJ2-3; no clear D gene. The CDR3 spans 15 residues. CDR1 SGHRS and CDR2 YFSETQ come from the germline V gene. The CDR3 reads CASSAVAETQDTQYF. The CDR3 bases are TGTGCCAGCAGCGCAGTAGCAGAGACCCAAGATACGCAGTATTTT.

This clonotype occurred a few times. The V call is TRBV24-1, the J call TRBJ2-5, with 12 nucleotides matching TRBD2. V was pared by 3 bases and J by 4 bases, with 2 bases of the junction left unmatched. Germline values: CDR1 KGHDR, CDR2 SFDVKD. The CDR3 length is 15 residues. The chain's CDR3 is CATSDTTSGRETQYF. The CDR3 coding sequence is TGTGCCACCAGTGATACGACTAGCGGGAGAGAGACCCAGTACTTC.

This chain links TRBV19 with TRBJ1-1; D unclear. Germline CDR1 and CDR2: LNHDA and SQIVND (reference sequence). The length of the CDR3 is 11 residues. V gave up 6 bases and J gave up 4 bases, with 6 bases separating them. The CDR3, as DNA: TGTGCCAGTAGAGTGGGCACTGAAGCTTTCTTT. It specifies CASRVGTEAFF.

The chain recombines TRBV12-3 or TRBV12-4 with TRBJ1-6, with D hard to call. V lost 10 bases and J lost 11, with 12 bases in between. The CDR3 contains 11 residues. The CDR3 coding sequence is TGTGCCAACCCCGAGCCCCCACCCCTCCACTTT. Encoded protein: CANPEPPPLHF.

As concerns this clonotype: A read error may account for a junction end that differs from germline. The V call is TRBV7-9, the J call TRBJ2-5; tentatively, D is TRBD1 or TRBD2 (6 bases each). CDR3 length: 14 residues. Germline values: CDR1 SEHNR, CDR2 FQNEAQ (reference sequence). CDR3 region: CASSLCRGQTRDPF. CDR3 DNA: TGTGCCAGCAGCTTGTGCCGGGGGCAAACAAGAGACCCATTC.

This chain uses TRBV10-3 with TRBJ2-3; 13 bases are a match to TRBD2. This CDR3 is 16 amino acids long. Trimming took 4 bases from V and 5 from J; bases not matched to a gene: 6. CDR1 is ENHRY, CDR2 SYGVKD, per germline. The CDR3 is CAISAGTSGVIDTQYF. The DNA of the CDR3 is TGTGCCATCAGTGCCGGGACTAGCGGGGTCATAGATACGCAGTATTTT.

This clonotype showed up many times. This chain joins TRBV18 and TRBJ2-1, with 7 bases fitting TRBD2. CDR3 size: 14 residues. Germline CDR1 is KGHSH and CDR2 is LQKENI. Trimming at V came to 2 bases and at J to 9 bases, leaving 7 bases not matched to a gene. CDR3 amino acids: CASSPMAGEGEQFF. The CDR3 region has the DNA TGTGCCAGCTCACCAATGGCGGGAGAAGGTGAGCAGTTCTTC.